This TCR beta chain was captured in a study of shared clonotypes between healthy human individuals. General study findings and limits: Researchers sampled blood only, noting tissue repertoires likely differ.

Clones were read by immunoSEQ multiplex PCR, and TCRdb kept only the in-frame ones, dropping some. The profile shows millions of clones, roughly 92% of them singletons. This clone was observed a single time. Its antigen is currently unknown. The sequencing sample was made of naive CD4+ T cells sorted from blood. Subset of the sample: CD45RA+ positively selected. This clonotype was sampled from a young man in good health.

The CDR3 here is CASSLEVRQYF. CDR3 nucleotide sequence: TGTGCCAGCAGCTTAGAAGTGAGGCAGTACTTC. The chain joins TRBV11-2 to TRBJ2-4; no firm D call. Germline CDR1 reads SGHAT; CDR2 reads FQNNGV. This CDR3 has 11 residues. The V end lost 0 bases, the J end lost 13 bases, and 7 bases lay between the germline ends.